Presented here are 20 T cell receptor beta chains from one specimen sequenced in a study of a mutant IDH1 vaccine in newly diagnosed glioma. Time point denoted: week 11, during vaccination. One vaccine dose held 300 ug of mutant IDH1 20-mer peptide and came with topical imiquimod. Assay used: immunoSEQ multiplex PCR; TCRdb lists only in-frame clones, some missing. The table shows about 30,000 clones, with 90% occurring only once. Antigen specificity for these receptors is unknown. The starting material was PBMCs, obtained from a glioma patient whose treatment included an IDH1 peptide vaccine. These receptor sequences come from a man aged 18-30 years with glioma.

The CDR3 protein is CASSLAQNTGELFF. CDR3 nucleotide sequence: TGTGCCAGCAGCTTGGCCCAGAACACCGGGGAGCTGTTTTTT. The chain combines TRBV5-8 with TRBJ2-2; no clear D gene. In germline, CDR1 is SGHTS, CDR2 YDEGEE. The CDR3 consists of 14 residues. With 0 bases removed from V and 1 base from J, the gap between germline ends came to 4 bases. Complete variable domain (other parts from reference TRBV5-8 and TRBJ2-2): EAGVTQSPTHLIKTRGQQATLRCSPISGHTSVYWYQQALGLGLQFLLWYDEGEERNRGNFPPRFSGRQFPNYSSELNVNALELEDSALYLCASSLAQNTGELFFGEGSRLTVL.

V gene TRBV27 combines with J gene TRBJ2-1; 8 nucleotides line up with TRBD2. V trimming: 3 bases; J trimming: 10 bases; junction bases outside the gene matches: 11. This CDR3 is 15 amino acids long. Germline V gene lookup returns CDR1 MNHEY and CDR2 SMNVEV (reference sequence). CDR3 nucleotides: TGTGCCAGCAGTTTTGGGGGGACTAGGCTGGCGGAGCAGTTCTTC. This translates into CASSFGGTRLAEQFF.

The chain couples TRBV15 to TRBJ1-5, with 11 bases lining up with TRBD1. The CDR3 loop spans 14 amino acids. J gave up 6 bases and V 5 bases, and 3 bases lay outside the gene matches. Germline loops: CDR1 LNHNV, CDR2 YYDKDF (reference sequence). The CDR3 DNA follows: TGTGCCACCAGCGGGACAGGGGGAATTCAGCCCCAGCATTTT. Translating it yields CATSGTGGIQPQHF.

The V call is TRBV5-1, the J call TRBJ1-1, with D possibly TRBD1 on 5 matching bases. V lost 4 bases to trimming and J lost 1 base, with 5 bases between them. From germline, CDR1 is SGHRS and CDR2 YFSETQ. This CDR3 contains 12 residues. The CDR3 here is CASSGGNTEAFF. Here the CDR3 DNA reads TGCGCCAGCAGCGGGGGGAACACTGAAGCTTTCTTT.

This chain joins TRBV29-1 and TRBJ2-6; the match to TRBD1 covers 9 bases. V shed 0 bases, J shed 0 bases, and the junction held 3 bases outside the gene matches. The CDR3 length is 17 residues. Germline loops: CDR1 SQVTM, CDR2 ANQGSEA. CDR3 in DNA: TGCAGCGTTGAAGAGGGACAGGGCCCCTCTGGGGCCAACGTCCTGACTTTC. Encoded protein: CSVEEGQGPSGANVLTF.

The chain combines TRBV19 with TRBJ1-1; D ambiguous. The CDR3 is made up of 16 amino acids. Germline V gene lookup returns CDR1 LNHDA and CDR2 SQIVND (reference sequence). Trimming took 5 bases from V and 5 from J, leaving 21 bases between them. The CDR3 spells CASSSQPGLGWTEAFF. For the CDR3, the DNA is TGTGCCAGTAGTTCACAACCGGGCCTAGGATGGACTGAAGCTTTCTTT.

CDR3 sequence: CASSQAVDATNEKLFF. CDR3 nucleotides: TGTGCCAGCAGCCAAGCGGTGGATGCAACTAATGAAAAACTGTTTTTT. The genes are TRBV4-2 and TRBJ1-4; D is undetermined. CDR1 and CDR2 (germline): LGHNA, YNFKEQ. The germline V and J ends were trimmed by 1 base and 0 bases, with 9 bases remaining between them. There are 16 residues in the CDR3.

V gene TRBV5-6 combines with J gene TRBJ2-3; TRBD2 aligns across 8 bases. Germline V gene sequence: CDR1 SGHDT, CDR2 YYEEEE. J was trimmed by 3 bases and V by 1 base; bases with no gene match: 4. The CDR3 extends over 15 amino acids. CDR3 residues: CASSLYTSGTDTQYF. Here the CDR3 DNA reads TGTGCCAGCAGCTTGTATACTAGCGGTACAGATACGCAGTATTTT.

The V gene is TRBV15, the J gene TRBJ1-1; no definite D call. The CDR3 sequence is 13 residues long. Germline values: CDR1 LNHNV, CDR2 YYDKDF (reference sequence). V was shortened by 0 bases and J by 0 bases, with 2 bases between the two germline ends. CDR3 in DNA: TGTGCCACCAGCAGAGATATGAACACTGAAGCTTTCTTT. Translation: CATSRDMNTEAFF.

The chain employs TRBV5-1 and TRBJ1-2, with no clear D. This CDR3 comprises 12 residues. V dropped 1 base and J dropped 8 bases, with 9 bases sitting between them. Germline CDR1 reads SGHRS; CDR2 reads YFSETQ. CDR3 sequence reads: CASSLLGSGYTF. In DNA form, the CDR3 reads TGCGCCAGCAGCTTGCTCGGGAGCGGCTACACCTTC.

This clone was counted between two and nine times. This chain uses TRBV29-1 with TRBJ1-1, with TRBD1 matching 9 bases. V lost 6 bases and J lost 4; bases outside the gene matches: 12. In germline, CDR1 is SQVTM, CDR2 ANQGSEA. This CDR3 has 15 amino acids. CDR3 sequence reads: CSVKGGQGYGTEAFF. CDR3 coding DNA: TGCAGCGTCAAAGGGGGACAGGGATACGGCACTGAAGCTTTCTTT.

V is TRBV15 and J is TRBJ2-3; 13 bases are shared with TRBD2. The CDR3 spans 18 residues. With 0 bases clipped from V and 5 bases from J, the junction kept 8 bases outside the gene matches. CDR1 LNHNV and CDR2 YYDKDF come from the germline V gene (reference sequence). The DNA for the CDR3 is TGTGCCACCAGCAGAGATCGGACTAGCGGGAGTTTGGGAGATACGCAGTATTTT. Its protein is CATSRDRTSGSLGDTQYF.

The J gene is TRBJ1-3, the V gene TRBV7-9; D remains unclear. From germline, CDR1 is SEHNR and CDR2 FQNEAQ (reference sequence). The length of the CDR3 is 17 residues. The V end lost 5 bases, the J end lost 0 bases, and 17 bases lay between the germline ends. CDR3 nucleotides: TGTGCCAGCAGCCTCCCTAGAGGGCGATCCTCTGGAAACACCATATATTTT. Encoded protein: CASSLPRGRSSGNTIYF.

The V and J genes are TRBV7-2 and TRBJ2-1; D might be TRBD2 (5 bases). The germline CDR1 and CDR2 sequences are SGHTA and FQGNSA. CDR3 size: 14 residues. The V end was cut by 6 bases, the J end by 6 bases, with 15 bases between. CDR3 sequence reads: CASRSQWRANEQFF. CDR3 nucleotide sequence: TGTGCCAGCAGATCTCAGTGGCGGGCCAATGAGCAGTTCTTC.

This clone was observed a single time. In DNA, the CDR3 is TGCGCCAGCAGCTCAGAAGCGGGAGGGCCGGAGACCCAGTACTTC. Its translation: CASSSEAGGPETQYF. The chain joins TRBV5-1 to TRBJ2-5, with 10 bases aligning to TRBD2. Germline V gives CDR1 SGHRS, CDR2 YFSETQ. Trimming cost V 3 bases and J 5 bases; bases outside gene matches: 7. The CDR3 is made up of 15 amino acids.

CDR3 protein: CASSPQNNQPQHF. CDR3 bases: TGTGCCAGCAGCCCGCAGAACAATCAGCCCCAGCATTTT. This chain joins TRBV7-2 and TRBJ1-5; D remains unclear. Germline lookup yields CDR1 SGHTA and CDR2 FQGNSA. CDR3 length equals 13 residues. The ends were cut back, 5 bases at V and 3 bases at J, with 8 bases in the middle.

The V gene is TRBV4-1, the J gene TRBJ2-3; 13 nucleotides line up with TRBD2. The V and J ends lost 3 bases and 7 bases, in that order; junction bases with no gene match: 10. Germline lookup yields CDR1 MGHRA and CDR2 YSYEKL. The CDR3 extends over 17 amino acids. CDR3 coding DNA: TGCGCCAGCAGCCAGACCAGGACTAGCGGGAGCGGTTATACGCAGTATTTT. Protein sequence: CASSQTRTSGSGYTQYF.

This chain uses TRBV30 with TRBJ1-1, with 10 nucleotides matching TRBD1. Germline V CDR1 and CDR2: GTSNPN, SVGIG (reference sequence). Trimming cost V 5 bases and J 0 bases; bases outside gene matches: 6. The CDR3 spans 15 residues. The CDR3 spells CAWGTGALMNTEAFF. Here the CDR3 DNA reads TGTGCCTGGGGGACAGGGGCCCTTATGAACACTGAAGCTTTCTTT.

V gene TRBV4-3 combines with J gene TRBJ2-7; D gene unclear. The ends were cut back, 0 bases at V and 3 bases at J, with 9 bases in the middle. The CDR3 contains 14 residues. Germline CDR1 is LGHNA and CDR2 is YSLEER. The CDR3 DNA reads as TGCGCCAGCAGCCAAGACCGGACCTTCTACGAGCAGTACTTC. Its translation: CASSQDRTFYEQYF.

The gene calls are TRBV6-4 and TRBJ2-4; perhaps TRBD2 as D (5 bases). The CDR3 covers 14 residues. CDR1 and CDR2 (germline): MRHNA, SNTAGT. The V gene lost 1 base and the J gene lost 4 bases, with 8 bases spanning the gap. For the CDR3, the DNA is TGTGCCAGCAGTGACTGGAGCGGAAAAAACATTCAGTACTTC. This translates into CASSDWSGKNIQYF.